What follows are 18 T cell receptor beta chains derived from one specimen sequenced in a study of patients and donors after allogeneic stem cell transplantation. TCRdb passed the RT-PCR reads through MiXCR, listing each CDR3 protein once. The table lists about 110,000 distinct CDR3 sequences, 35% of them singletons. Sequencing was performed on blood, either unsorted or a sorted T cell fraction (not recorded which). The source is a human donor who was either an allogeneic HSCT recipient or a stem cell or donor lymphocyte infusion donor (not recorded which). It is not recorded whose cells these are; they may come from a transplant donor.

The J gene is TRBJ2-3, the V gene TRBV7-9; D is perhaps TRBD1 (6 bases). Deletions cut 4 bases from V and 3 bases from J, with 17 bases between. This CDR3 contains 16 residues. Germline-derived CDR1 and CDR2 are SEHNR and FQNEAQ (reference sequence). CDR3 sequence reads: CASSSTRGGRTDTQYF. The CDR3 nucleotides read TGTGCCAGCAGCTCCACCCGAGGGGGAAGGACAGATACGCAGTATTTT. Together with reference TRBV7-9 and TRBJ2-3, the CDR3 gives the full variable domain: DTGVSQNPRHKITKRGQNVTFRCDPISEHNRLYWYRQTLGQGPEFLTYFQNEAQLEKSRLLSDRFSAERPKGSFSTLEIQRTEQGDSAMYLCASSSTRGGRTDTQYFGPGTRLTVL.

This chain joins TRBV6-2 or TRBV6-3 and TRBJ1-6; the D is unclear. The germline V gene has CDR1 MNHEY and CDR2 SVGEGT. The CDR3 runs to 13 residues. With 8 bases removed from V and 8 bases from J, the gap between germline ends came to 13 bases. CDR3 sequence: CASCLGEDSPLHF. The CDR3 DNA reads as TGTGCCAGCTGCCTAGGTGAAGATTCACCCCTCCACTTT.

This clonotype was counted a few times. This chain joins TRBV2 and TRBJ2-3, with D perhaps matching TRBD2 (5 bases). The CDR3 consists of 13 residues. Trimming stripped 6 bases from V and 7 bases from J, with 14 bases between. Germline V CDR1 and CDR2: SNHLY, FYNNEI. CDR3 loop: CASSDPRRHTQYF. CDR3 nucleotide sequence: TGTGCCAGCAGCGACCCCCGGAGGCATACGCAGTATTTT.

This chain connects TRBV7-2 to TRBJ2-1, with D tentatively TRBD2 (5 bases). The CDR3 extends over 13 amino acids. Germline V lookup: CDR1 SGHTA, CDR2 FQGNSA. V lost 5 bases, J lost 5 bases, and 10 bases lay in between. For the CDR3, the DNA is TGTGCCAGCAGCGCAACTAGGAACAATGAGCAGTTCTTC. Protein: CASSATRNNEQFF.

The chain is built from TRBV28 and TRBJ2-7; 10 bases are a match to TRBD2. Germline CDR1 and CDR2: MDHEN and SYDVKM. The ends lost 4 bases at V and 5 bases at J; junction bases unmatched: 2. This CDR3 contains 13 residues. The CDR3 nucleotides read TGTGCCAGCAGTTCCGGGACTAGCGACGAGCAGTACTTC. Translating gives CASSSGTSDEQYF.

In this sample, this clonotype turned up once. The chain uses TRBV7-2 and TRBJ2-4; D call uncertain. This CDR3 has 14 amino acids. The germline V gene has CDR1 SGHTA and CDR2 FQGNSA. Between the trimmed V and J ends, which lost 2 bases and 6 bases, there was a span of 11 bases. The CDR3: CASSLPTDANIQYF. CDR3 nucleotides: TGTGCCAGCAGCTTACCCACGGACGCAAACATTCAGTACTTC.

This clonotype appeared a few times. Here the CDR3 DNA reads TGTGCCACCAGCAGAGACCGTTACGAGCAGTACTTC. This sequence encodes CATSRDRYEQYF. The J gene is TRBJ2-7, the V gene TRBV15; D ambiguous. CDR3 size: 12 residues. The V end was cut by 0 bases, the J end by 4 bases, with 4 bases between. Germline CDR1 LNHNV, CDR2 YYDKDF (reference sequence). Filled out from reference TRBV15 and TRBJ2-7, the complete variable domain reads DAMVIQNPRYQVTQFGKPVTLSCSQTLNHNVMYWYQQKSSQAPKLLFHYYDKDFNNEADTPDNFQSRRPNTSFCFLDIRSPGLGDTAMYLCATSRDRYEQYFGPGTRLTVT.

The sample holds a few counts of this clonotype. The chain is built from TRBV29-1 and TRBJ1-1; 8 bases agree with TRBD1. Trimming removed 7 bases from V and 3 bases from J; junction bases left unmatched: 10. This CDR3 region has 14 residues. Germline CDR1 and CDR2: SQVTM and ANQGSEA. The CDR3 loop reads CSARTGWMDTEAFF. DNA of the CDR3: TGCAGCGCCCGGACAGGGTGGATGGACACTGAAGCTTTCTTT.

The chain uses TRBV28 and TRBJ2-3; 7 bases line up with TRBD2. The germline gives CDR1 MDHEN, CDR2 SYDVKM. V shed 2 bases, J shed 5 bases, and the junction held 4 bases outside the gene matches. The CDR3 sequence is 14 residues long. DNA for the CDR3: TGTGCCAGCAGTTTAAGGTCGGGAGGAGATACGCAGTATTTT. It yields the protein CASSLRSGGDTQYF.

There are a few counts of this clonotype. The CDR3 DNA sequence: TGTGCCATCCGGGGACAGTTTGGTCAGCCCCAGCATTTT. Residues: CAIRGQFGQPQHF. The chain links TRBV24-1 to TRBJ1-5; 7 nucleotides align to TRBD1. V gave up 11 bases and J gave up 6 bases; unmatched junction bases: 9. The CDR3 extends over 13 amino acids. Germline lookup yields CDR1 KGHDR and CDR2 SFDVKD.

The genes are TRBV3-1 and TRBJ2-1, with 13 bases aligning to TRBD2. This CDR3 has 17 amino acids. Per the germline V gene, CDR1 is LGHDT and CDR2 is YNNKEL (reference sequence). Trimming cost V 0 bases and J 7 bases; bases outside gene matches: 6. CDR3 amino acids: CASSQDRTSGRRNEQFF. CDR3 in DNA: TGTGCCAGCAGCCAAGACAGGACTAGCGGGAGACGGAATGAGCAGTTCTTC.

The chain links TRBV28 to TRBJ1-5; D may be TRBD1 (5 bases). Trimming stripped 6 bases from V and 4 bases from J, with 7 bases between. The CDR3 extends over 12 amino acids. Looked up from germline, CDR1 is MDHEN and CDR2 is SYDVKM. CDR3 nucleotides: TGTGCCAGCAGGCAGGGAAATCAGCCCCAGCATTTT. This gives the protein CASRQGNQPQHF.

This clonotype was seen a single time. The chain combines TRBV7-6 with TRBJ2-2; D is unresolved. The CDR3 loop spans 13 amino acids. Trimming took off 1 base at V and 7 bases at J, with 7 bases between the two ends. The germline V gene has CDR1 SGHVS and CDR2 FNYEAQ. CDR3 amino acids: CASSLETHGELFF. The CDR3 bases are TGTGCCAGCAGCTTAGAAACGCACGGGGAGCTGTTTTTT.

This rearrangement joins TRBV27 to TRBJ1-1, with D possibly being TRBD1 (6 bases). In germline, CDR1 is MNHEY, CDR2 SMNVEV (reference sequence). The CDR3 covers 14 residues. Trimming stripped 5 bases from V and 4 bases from J, with 14 bases between. The CDR3 sequence: CASSPSGVGTEAFF. For the CDR3, the DNA is TGTGCCAGCAGTCCTTCAGGGGTTGGCACTGAAGCTTTCTTT.

V and J are TRBV5-1 and TRBJ2-2, with D possibly being TRBD1 or TRBD2 (5 bases each). V lost 0 bases, J lost 4 bases, and 7 bases lay in between. The germline V gene encodes CDR1 SGHRS and CDR2 YFSETQ. The CDR3 sequence is 14 residues long. The CDR3 coding sequence is TGCGCCAGCAGCTTGGAGGGGACCACCGGGGAGCTGTTTTTT. This sequence encodes CASSLEGTTGELFF.

This clonotype showed up just a few times. The J gene is TRBJ1-4, the V gene TRBV12-3 or TRBV12-4, with TRBD1 identical over 9 bases. The trim removed 5 bases at V and 8 bases at J, leaving 9 bases unmatched. The CDR3 totals 15 residues. This CDR3 reads CASSPSGTGREKLFF. Here the CDR3 DNA reads TGTGCCAGCAGTCCGTCCGGGACAGGGCGCGAAAAACTGTTTTTT.

The V and J genes are TRBV28 and TRBJ2-3, with TRBD2 matching 7 bases. The V segment lost 5 bases and the J segment 1 base; nucleotides outside the gene matches: 12. Germline V gene sequence: CDR1 MDHEN, CDR2 SYDVKM. This CDR3 region has 17 residues. The DNA of the CDR3 is TGTGCCAGCAGTGCAACCCGCCGGGAGGACCGCACAGATACGCAGTATTTT. Residues: CASSATRREDRTDTQYF. Full variable domain (rest looked up from reference TRBV28 and TRBJ2-3): DVKVTQSSRYLVKRTGEKVFLECVQDMDHENMFWYRQDPGLGLRLIYFSYDVKMKEKGDIPEGYSVSREKKERFSLILESASTNQTSMYLCASSATRREDRTDTQYFGPGTRLTVL.

The chain has TRBV12-3 or TRBV12-4 and TRBJ2-7; 15 bases are shared with TRBD2. The CDR3 runs to 15 residues. Losses at the gene ends were 5 bases for V and 4 bases for J; bases not matched to a gene: 3. The CDR3 DNA reads as TGTGCCAGCAGTCTCGGACTAGCGGGAGGGTACGAGCAGTACTTC. Translated, it gives CASSLGLAGGYEQYF.